This TCR beta chain was sequenced in a study of T cells in Graves' hyperthyroidism and ophthalmopathy. The TCR beta CDR3 regions underwent amplification using RNA transcripts as the source. Using the HTBI primer set, a first-round RT-PCR was run on the TCR CDR3. TCRdb redid the calling of the multiplex PCR reads with MiXCR, one entry per CDR3 protein. The sample contains around 600,000 distinct CDR3 sequences, around 15% of which appear only once. The study excluded patients with uncontrolled infection, other autoimmune disease, pregnancy or lactation. At least ten counts were recorded for this clonotype. J lost 2 bases, V lost 5 bases, and 16 bases had no gene match. The CDR3 extends over 18 amino acids. CDR1 MNHEY and CDR2 SVGEGT come from the germline V gene.

The sequence derives from a woman between 45 and 60 years old with Graves' ophthalmopathy. This chain links TRBV6-2 or TRBV6-3 with TRBJ1-2; 8 bases fit TRBD1. Input material: blood. CDR3 loop: CASSQPGWTGIVNYGYTF. The CDR3 DNA sequence: TGTGCCAGCAGTCAACCCGGATGGACAGGGATCGTGAACTATGGCTACACCTTC.